This T cell receptor beta chain stems from a study of beta chain features in type 1 diabetes. Findings and limits, study-wide: VDJ junctions sequenced from type 1 diabetes patients showed fewer insertions and more deletions. It was not settled here whether HLA type affects TCRB rearrangement.

CD4+ cells of the naive, central memory, regulatory and stem cell-like memory types were sorted via CD45RO/CCR7/CD25/CD127/CD95/CD27. Germline V gene lookup returns CDR1 SGDLS and CDR2 YYNGEE. V was pared by 2 bases and J by 3 bases, with 16 bases of the junction left unmatched. This CDR3 is 19 amino acids long. Expressed TCRB transcripts were sequenced because the isolated RNA had all been reverse transcribed beforehand. Some clones are missing from TCRdb's copy, which holds only in-frame ones; the method was immunoSEQ multiplex PCR. Of some 410,000 clones detected, approximately 15% appear once; the ten largest clones hold around 0.035%. Details on this clone: Antigen unknown.

This sequence joins TRBV9 and TRBJ2-3; 9 positions agree with TRBD2. Source material: naive CD4+ T cells from blood. The source is a young man in good health. CDR3: CASSVLSGSSVFSTDTQYF. The CDR3 nucleotides are TGTGCCAGCAGCGTCCTTAGCGGGAGCTCTGTTTTTTCTACAGATACGCAGTATTTT.